A single T cell receptor beta chain is shown here with its context. Antigen: not known. This sample is part of a study of beta chain features in type 1 diabetes. Study-level points and caveats: More deletions and fewer insertions at VDJ junctions were found in patients with type 1 diabetes.

The CDR3 contains 14 residues. With 3 bases clipped from V and 2 bases from J, the junction kept 4 bases outside the gene matches. Germline CDR1 and CDR2: SGHDT and YYEEEE. Every isolated RNA sample was fully reverse transcribed, so sequencing captured expressed TCRB transcripts. Repertoires were generated with immunoSEQ multiplex PCR, while TCRdb's copy carries only in-frame clones and drops some. The table lists about half a million clones, over 25% of them singletons. Sequences were obtained from naive CD4+ T cells from blood. The clonotype originates from a man aged 18 to 29 in good health. V usage is TRBV5-6 and J usage is TRBJ2-5, with 7 bases lining up with TRBD2. DNA for the CDR3: TGTGCCAGCAGCTGGGGAGGGCCTCAAGAGACCCAGTACTTC. This translates into CASSWGGPQETQYF. Combining the CDR3 with reference TRBV5-6 and TRBJ2-5 gives the whole variable domain DAGVTQSPTHLIKTRGQQVTLRCSPKSGHDTVSWYQQALGQGPQFIFQYYEEEERQRGNFPDRFSGHQFPNYSSELNVNALLLGDSALYLCASSWGGPQETQYFGPGTRLLVL.